The 12 T cell receptor beta chains in this list originate from one sample, sequenced in a study of Graves' ophthalmopathy and Graves' hyperthyroidism. For repertoire sequencing, the TCR beta CDR3 regions were amplified from RNA transcripts. HTBI primers served in a first-round RT-PCR, which a second-round multiplex PCR followed. One entry per CDR3 protein results from TCRdb running MiXCR on the multiplex PCR reads. The sample yields 500,000 to 800,000 distinct CDR3 sequences, under 50% seen once. The sample comprised peripheral blood. The receptor source for this set is an adult man with Graves' ophthalmopathy.

This clonotype was counted at least ten times. The chain is built from TRBV7-2 and TRBJ2-7, with 7 bases lining up with TRBD1. The CDR3 is made up of 15 amino acids. The ends lost 0 bases at V and 1 base at J; junction bases unmatched: 3. Germline values: CDR1 SGHTA, CDR2 FQGNSA. CDR3 region: CASSLAPGQSYEQYF. CDR3 nucleotides: TGTGCCAGCAGCTTAGCGCCGGGACAGTCCTACGAGCAGTACTTC. The entire variable domain, with the rest obtained from reference TRBV7-2 and TRBJ2-7, is as follows: GAGVSQSPSNKVTEKGKDVELRCDPISGHTALYWYRQSLGQGLEFLIYFQGNSAPDKSGLPSDRFSAERTGGSVSTLTIQRTQQEDSAVYLCASSLAPGQSYEQYFGPGTRLTVT.

The chain carries TRBV12-3 or TRBV12-4 and TRBJ2-3; 7 nucleotides line up with TRBD1. This CDR3 comprises 15 residues. Germline trimming cut 10 bases from V and 4 bases from J; bases unmatched to any gene: 14. The CDR3 spells CAIQGAGGMADTQYF. CDR3 bases: TGTGCCATTCAAGGGGCAGGGGGTATGGCAGATACGCAGTATTTT.

This clonotype was seen many times. This sequence joins TRBV7-8 and TRBJ1-5, with a tentative D call TRBD1 (5 bases). The CDR3 contains 16 residues. The germline gives CDR1 SGHVS, CDR2 FQNEAQ. Trimming pared 1 base from V and 2 bases from J, leaving 12 bases between. CDR3 sequence reads: CASSLGGGSRNQPQHF. The DNA of the CDR3 is TGTGCCAGCAGCTTAGGTGGGGGAAGTCGCAATCAGCCCCAGCATTTT.

This chain connects TRBV11-2 to TRBJ2-7; the match to TRBD2 covers 12 bases. Germline V gene sequence: CDR1 SGHAT, CDR2 FQNNGV. The CDR3 is 16 residues long. J lost 5 bases, V lost 5 bases, and 10 bases had no gene match. In nucleotides, the CDR3 is TGTGCCAGCAGCCCTCAGACTAGCGGGAGTCGGCACGAGCAGTACTTC. Translation gives CASSPQTSGSRHEQYF.

V usage is TRBV7-2 and J usage is TRBJ1-6, with 7 bases that match TRBD1. The CDR3 is 14 residues long. Trimming cost V 10 bases and J 8 bases; bases outside gene matches: 11. Germline V gene sequence: CDR1 SGHTA, CDR2 FQGNSA. CDR3 coding DNA: TGTGCCATAGGACGGGACAGAAACGATTCACCCCTCCACTTT. Amino acid sequence: CAIGRDRNDSPLHF.

Ten or more counts support this clonotype. The rearrangement links TRBV9 to TRBJ1-6; D is unclear. The CDR3 is 14 amino acids. The V end was cut by 2 bases, the J end by 0 bases, with 3 bases between. From germline, CDR1 is SGDLS and CDR2 YYNGEE. CDR3 nucleotides: TGTGCCAGCAGCGTCAGCTCCTATAATTCACCCCTCCACTTT. Protein product: CASSVSSYNSPLHF.

This clonotype was found a few times. The V and J genes are TRBV9 and TRBJ1-2, with TRBD1 matching 9 bases. CDR3 size: 14 residues. Germline CDR1 is SGDLS and CDR2 is YYNGEE. After removal of 4 bases from V and 4 bases from J, the junction contained 5 bases not matched to a gene. The CDR3: CASSPRDRVYGYTF. For the CDR3, the DNA is TGTGCCAGCAGCCCCCGGGACAGGGTCTATGGCTACACCTTC.

This clonotype was observed a handful of times. The J gene is TRBJ2-2, the V gene TRBV19, with D uncertain. There are 12 residues in the CDR3. Germline V gene lookup returns CDR1 LNHDA and CDR2 SQIVND (reference sequence). Trimming took off 6 bases at V and 7 bases at J, with 9 bases between the two ends. The CDR3 loop reads CASRSLGGELFF. Written as DNA, the CDR3 is TGTGCCAGTAGAAGCTTGGGCGGGGAGCTGTTTTTT.

This clonotype occurred a few times. The J gene is TRBJ2-3, the V gene TRBV15; no firm D call. V was clipped by 5 bases and J by 6 bases, with 9 bases between them. The CDR3 extends over 12 amino acids. Germline CDR1 is LNHNV and CDR2 is YYDKDF (reference sequence). The CDR3 DNA is TGTGCCACCAGCCGAAGGGTGGATACGCAGTATTTT. It is translated as CATSRRVDTQYF.

This chain joins TRBV19 and TRBJ2-5, with TRBD1 identical over 7 bases. J was trimmed by 4 bases and V by 9 bases; bases with no gene match: 11. Germline V lookup: CDR1 LNHDA, CDR2 SQIVND (reference sequence). CDR3 size: 14 residues. The CDR3 DNA follows: TGTGCCAGCACGCGACAGGGTCGGATAGAGACCCAGTACTTC. Its protein product is CASTRQGRIETQYF. The complete variable domain, with remaining parts taken from reference TRBV19 and TRBJ2-5, reads DGGITQSPKYLFRKEGQNVTLSCEQNLNHDAMYWYRQDPGQGLRLIYYSQIVNDFQKGDIAEGYSVSREKKESFPLTVTSAQKNPTAFYLCASTRQGRIETQYFGPGTRLLVL.

Many counts were recorded for this clonotype. Mismatch with germline at one junction end may stem from a read error. The chain combines TRBV7-8 with TRBJ2-7, with unresolved D. The CDR3 extends over 12 amino acids. Germline-derived CDR1 and CDR2 are SGHVS and FQNEAQ. CDR3 residues: CASSLQGSPFWF. For the CDR3, the DNA is TGTGCCAGCAGCTTACAAGGGTCCCCCTTTTGGTTC.

This clonotype was seen repeatedly, ten times or more. This chain uses TRBV7-2 with TRBJ2-7, with D tentatively TRBD2 (7 bases). This CDR3 contains 14 residues. V lost 5 bases and J 5 bases, leaving 16 bases between the germline ends. Germline CDR1 reads SGHTA; CDR2 reads FQGNSA. The CDR3 is CASSLPGGPDEQYF. In nucleotides, the CDR3 is TGTGCCAGCAGCCTACCCGGGGGGCCGGACGAGCAGTACTTC.